Following are 2 T cell receptor beta chains from one sample sequenced in a study of blood T cell repertoires in COVID-19. Method: immunoSEQ multiplex PCR; TCRdb's copy keeps in-frame clones and lacks some. The sample shows 200,000 to 250,000 clones, around 83% of them seen only once. Sequenced input: PBMCs or T cells enriched from blood (not recorded which). The source is a woman between 40 and 55 years old who had recovered from COVID-19.

This clone was counted once. The chain carries TRBV30 and TRBJ2-1; 8 bases align to TRBD2. Germline-derived CDR1 and CDR2 are GTSNPN and SVGIG (reference sequence). With V trimmed by 3 bases and J by 8 bases, 15 bases remained unmatched. The CDR3 extends over 16 amino acids. CDR3 sequence reads: CAWRALRLATRDEQFF. CDR3 coding DNA: TGTGCCTGGAGGGCGCTCCGACTAGCGACCAGGGATGAGCAGTTCTTC.

This chain uses TRBV5-1 with TRBJ1-3; 9 bases align to TRBD1. Germline CDR1 is SGHRS and CDR2 is YFSETQ. This CDR3 spans 14 amino acids. The V gene end was trimmed by 4 bases and the J gene end by 4 bases; junction bases not matched to a gene: 3. CDR3 bases: TGCGCCAGCAGCGCAGACAGGGGGGGAAACACCATATATTTT. Translated: CASSADRGGNTIYF.